This T cell receptor beta chain was sequenced in a study of early T cells in non-severe SARS-CoV-2 infection (dated by TCRdb to 2020 to 2023). For context, the study as a whole: Bulk RNA from unsorted whole blood was used for TCR sequencing, so alpha and beta chains could not be paired. The study at large found these results: Matching against VDJdb was skewed toward anti-spike CD8 responses, likely underestimated virus-specific expansions, and missed private and CD4 specificities.

The library was prepared using 5' RACE. TCRdb names NextSeq 500 as the instrument used. Unique molecular identifiers were attached to individual cDNA molecules in the TCR library protocol so that sequencing error and PCR bias could be corrected. Both TCR alpha and beta chains were sequenced, and tight co-correlation was observed between alpha and beta sequence abundances in each sample. As for the authors' bioinformatics: Decombinator V4 was used to annotate TCR sequences for V gene, J gene and CDR3. Expanded TCRs were defined as changing significantly between any two time points under a Poisson model with p below 0.0001. Abundances of TCRs were expressed as counts per million after normalisation to the total number of TCRs sequenced in each sample. MAIT TCRs were defined by TRAV1-2 paired with TRAJ12, TRAJ20 or TRAJ33, and iNKT TCRs by TRAV10 paired with TRAJ18. VDJdb, accessed on 1 November 2021, was searched for TCRs annotated for CMV, EBV and SARS-CoV-2, and TCRs annotated for more than one antigen were excluded. TCRdb trimmed public reads at Q25 via fastp, called clones via MiXCR and kept in-frame beta chains. Each entry merges the rows of one CDR3 protein and shows their most common DNA and genes. TCRdb, not the original authors, processed these V and J calls. The sample table shows roughly 47,000 distinct CDR3 sequences, and 5.5% to 8% are seen once. The top ten clones comprise roughly 2.8% of the sample.

This clonotype was observed a handful of times. No antigen is known for it. Per-base quality was not reported, and no clone a single base away is much larger than it. The germline ends are 10 bases apart after V is trimmed by 1 base and J by 0 bases. The germline V gene yields SGHTA for CDR1 and FQGNSA for CDR2. The CDR3 numbers 15 residues from cysteine through phenylalanine. Only the CDR3 portion is preserved as DNA: 45 bases, with reading frame beginning at the first base. This was a case-control study nested in a cohort of healthcare workers in London, UK, who had nasopharyngeal swab PCR tests and blood samples taken every week. Healthcare workers were enrolled in the week of the UK lockdown, from 23 to 31 March 2020, and were followed every week for up to about 15 weeks.

The material sequenced was whole blood, taken at baseline. This receptor chain uses TRBV7-2 and TRBJ2-7; the D segment could be TRBD2, given 6 matching bases. The clonotype was recovered from an adult who was a healthcare worker with PCR-confirmed SARS-CoV-2 infection or an uninfected control (not recorded which). CDR3 loop: CASSLEAGSSYEQYF. The DNA reads as follows: TGTGCCAGCAGCTTAGAGGCGGGGAGCTCCTACGAGCAGTACTTC.